The 32 T cell receptor beta chains below all came from one sample that was sequenced in a study of control samples from healthy donors and cancer patients. Only in-frame clones appear in the TCRdb table, and some are missing; sequencing was by immunoSEQ multiplex PCR. The sample carries more than 65,000 clones, 84% recorded once. The sample was blood. The source is a man aged 45-65 years in good health.

V is TRBV28 and J is TRBJ1-4; no firm D call. The CDR3 length is 12 residues. Trimming pared 6 bases from V and 8 bases from J, leaving 10 bases between. The germline CDR1 and CDR2 sequences are MDHEN and SYDVKM. The CDR3 reads CASRWTREKLFF. CDR3 DNA sequence: TGTGCCAGCAGGTGGACTCGGGAAAAACTGTTTTTT.

The J gene is TRBJ1-2, the V gene TRBV19, with D uncertain. Trimming took 1 base from V and 7 from J, leaving 10 bases between them. The germline gives CDR1 LNHDA, CDR2 SQIVND (reference sequence). CDR3 length: 13 amino acids. The chain's CDR3 is CASSIVAGGGYTF. The CDR3 DNA sequence: TGTGCCAGTAGTATAGTGGCAGGTGGTGGCTACACCTTC.

This clone occurred a few times. The chain links TRBV6-1 to TRBJ2-7, with a weak D call TRBD1 (6 bases). V was pared by 1 base and J by 12 bases, with 16 bases between. The germline V gene has CDR1 MNHNS and CDR2 SASEGT. This CDR3 has 13 amino acids. CDR3 DNA: TGTGCCAGCAGTGAAGTGTCGGACAGCAGGAGGTACTTC. Its translation is CASSEVSDSRRYF.

The chain links TRBV6-5 to TRBJ2-5, with 8 positions matching TRBD1. Losses at the gene ends were 6 bases for V and 6 bases for J; bases not matched to a gene: 9. This CDR3 contains 14 residues. Germline V lookup: CDR1 MNHEY, CDR2 SVGAGI. The CDR3 DNA sequence: TGTGCCAGCAGACACGGACAGGGTAGAAAGACCCAGTACTTC. It codes for CASRHGQGRKTQYF.

The chain carries TRBV12-3 or TRBV12-4 and TRBJ1-1; D unclear. The CDR3 loop spans 13 amino acids. Trimming took off 6 bases at V and 8 bases at J, with 16 bases between the two ends. The CDR3: CASSRKWAPEAFF. The CDR3 nucleotides are TGTGCCAGCAGCCGAAAGTGGGCTCCCGAAGCTTTCTTT.

This chain joins TRBV7-2 and TRBJ2-3, with 14 bases matching TRBD2. The CDR3 totals 16 residues. The V gene's germline CDR1 is SGHTA and CDR2 FQGNSA. After removal of 5 bases from V and 4 bases from J, the junction contained 5 bases not matched to a gene. The CDR3: CASSPRLAGGPDTQYF. The CDR3 DNA reads TGTGCCAGCAGCCCCCGACTAGCGGGAGGGCCAGATACGCAGTATTTT.

V gene TRBV28 combines with J gene TRBJ2-5; the D is unclear. V was trimmed by 5 bases and J by 8 bases, leaving 9 bases between them. The germline V gene encodes CDR1 MDHEN and CDR2 SYDVKM. There are 11 residues in the CDR3. CDR3 sequence: CASSDVGTQYF. The CDR3 DNA follows: TGTGCCAGCAGTGACGTCGGAACCCAGTACTTC.

This chain connects TRBV24-1 to TRBJ2-7, with 13 bases matching TRBD2. This CDR3 region has 15 residues. Germline V lookup: CDR1 KGHDR, CDR2 SFDVKD. V lost 5 bases to trimming and J lost 1 base; unmatched junction nucleotides: 1. DNA of the CDR3: TGTGCCACCAGTGTGGGACTAGCGGGATCCTACGAGCAGTACTTC. This codes for CATSVGLAGSYEQYF.

This chain joins TRBV6-6 and TRBJ1-4; D may be TRBD1 (6 bases). The CDR3 sequence is 15 residues long. CDR1 and CDR2 from the germline V gene are MNHNY and SVGAGI (reference sequence). V lost 5 bases and J 0 bases, leaving 10 bases between the germline ends. CDR3 sequence (DNA): TGTGCCAGCAGTGACGGGACATCAACTAATGAAAAACTGTTTTTT. Protein: CASSDGTSTNEKLFF.

This clone was picked up one time. The chain couples TRBV28 to TRBJ2-7; no clear D. CDR3 length equals 12 residues. Per germline, CDR1 MDHEN and CDR2 SYDVKM. The ends were cut back, 3 bases at V and 0 bases at J, with 3 bases in the middle. CDR3: CASSFSSYEQYF. DNA of the CDR3: TGTGCCAGCAGTTTCTCCTCCTACGAGCAGTACTTC.

This rearrangement joins TRBV9 to TRBJ2-1; possibly TRBD2 for D (6 bases). Germline CDR1 reads SGDLS; CDR2 reads YYNGEE. The V gene lost 1 base and the J gene lost 2 bases, with 13 bases spanning the gap. The CDR3 consists of 16 residues. CDR3 coding DNA: TGTGCCAGCAGCGTAAAAACTAGCTTTCCCTACAATGAGCAGTTCTTC. Encoded protein: CASSVKTSFPYNEQFF.

The chain recombines TRBV9 with TRBJ2-7; TRBD2 aligns across 9 bases. Germline V CDR1 and CDR2: SGDLS, YYNGEE. The CDR3 contains 15 residues. V was clipped by 0 bases and J by 0 bases; unmatched bases: 1. CDR3 bases: TGTGCCAGCAGCGTAGGTAGCGGGGGCTCCTACGAGCAGTACTTC. This codes for CASSVGSGGSYEQYF.

The J gene is TRBJ2-2, the V gene TRBV30; D not certain. The CDR3 is 14 amino acids. CDR1 is GTSNPN, CDR2 SVGIG, per germline (reference sequence). V lost 0 bases to trimming and J lost 2 bases, with 7 bases between them. The CDR3 bases are TGTGCCTGGAGTGTATCACCAAACACCGGGGAGCTGTTTTTT. It translates to CAWSVSPNTGELFF.

The chain is built from TRBV19 and TRBJ2-7; possibly TRBD1 or TRBD2 for D (6 bases each). This CDR3 comprises 14 residues. Germline CDR1 is LNHDA and CDR2 is SQIVND (reference sequence). Deletions cut 8 bases from V and 4 bases from J, with 18 bases between. The CDR3 is CASGLRGNLYEQYF. The CDR3 coding sequence is TGTGCCAGTGGACTAAGGGGGAACCTTTACGAGCAGTACTTC. Combining the CDR3 with reference TRBV19 and TRBJ2-7 gives the whole variable domain DGGITQSPKYLFRKEGQNVTLSCEQNLNHDAMYWYRQDPGQGLRLIYYSQIVNDFQKGDIAEGYSVSREKKESFPLTVTSAQKNPTAFYLCASGLRGNLYEQYFGPGTRLTVT.

The J gene is TRBJ2-7, the V gene TRBV19; no reliable D call. The CDR3 loop spans 13 amino acids. The V gene lost 5 bases and the J gene lost 7 bases, with 15 bases spanning the gap. Germline CDR1 and CDR2: LNHDA and SQIVND (reference sequence). CDR3 sequence (DNA): TGTGCCAGTAGTGATGAAGTTCGAGGAGAGCAGTACTTC. This sequence encodes CASSDEVRGEQYF. The variable domain in full, completed from reference TRBV19 and TRBJ2-7, reads DGGITQSPKYLFRKEGQNVTLSCEQNLNHDAMYWYRQDPGQGLRLIYYSQIVNDFQKGDIAEGYSVSREKKESFPLTVTSAQKNPTAFYLCASSDEVRGEQYFGPGTRLTVT.

The gene calls are TRBV28 and TRBJ1-2; 8 nucleotides line up with TRBD1. Germline CDR1 reads MDHEN; CDR2 reads SYDVKM. V gave up 5 bases and J gave up 4 bases; unmatched junction bases: 6. The CDR3 sequence is 14 residues long. CDR3 in amino acids: CASSGDRLRYGYTF. CDR3 DNA: TGTGCCAGCAGTGGGGACAGGCTGCGCTATGGCTACACCTTC.

The chain couples TRBV10-3 to TRBJ1-5, with TRBD1 identical over 9 bases. The CDR3 runs 17 residues. Germline V gene lookup returns CDR1 ENHRY and CDR2 SYGVKD. Losses at the gene ends were 8 bases for V and 3 bases for J; bases not matched to a gene: 14. CDR3 protein: CAIWWDREVANNQPQHF. The CDR3 DNA follows: TGTGCCATCTGGTGGGACAGGGAGGTGGCGAACAATCAGCCCCAGCATTTT.

The chain carries TRBV6-2 or TRBV6-3 and TRBJ2-3, with TRBD2 identical over 10 bases. V was clipped by 1 base and J by 3 bases; unmatched bases: 7. The length of the CDR3 is 17 residues. CDR1 and CDR2 from the germline V gene are MNHEY and SVGEGT. The CDR3 spells CASSYLSGRAETDTQYF. The CDR3 nucleotides read TGTGCCAGCAGTTACTTAAGCGGGAGGGCCGAAACAGATACGCAGTATTTT.

The J gene is TRBJ2-7, the V gene TRBV7-2; 7 nucleotides align to TRBD1. V shed 3 bases, J shed 3 bases, and the junction held 2 bases outside the gene matches. CDR3 length equals 13 residues. Germline V gene sequence: CDR1 SGHTA, CDR2 FQGNSA. CDR3 DNA: TGTGCCAGCAGCTTGCAGGGGGTCTACGAGCAGTACTTC. The encoded protein is CASSLQGVYEQYF.

The chain combines TRBV5-6 with TRBJ2-7; D possibly corresponds to TRBD2 (6 bases). In germline, CDR1 is SGHDT, CDR2 YYEEEE. Trimming took 4 bases from V and 4 from J, leaving 12 bases between them. The CDR3 has 13 residues. The chain's CDR3 is CASSRGTEYEQYF. For the CDR3, the DNA is TGTGCCAGCAGCCGCGGGACTGAATACGAGCAGTACTTC.

This CDR3 is CASSSLLLDTEAFF. The CDR3 DNA reads as TGTGCCAGCAGCTCCCTACTCTTGGACACTGAAGCTTTCTTT. The chain is built from TRBV11-2 and TRBJ1-1; no reliable D call. The germline V gene has CDR1 SGHAT and CDR2 FQNNGV. CDR3 size: 14 residues. The V end lost 4 bases, the J end lost 3 bases, and 12 bases lay between the germline ends.

J is TRBJ2-1 and V is TRBV7-7; no firm D call. Trimming took off 5 bases at V and 5 bases at J, with 10 bases between the two ends. From germline, CDR1 is SSHAT and CDR2 FNYEAQ (reference sequence). The CDR3 extends over 13 amino acids. CDR3 amino acids: CASSLPGHNEQFF. The CDR3 DNA reads as TGTGCCAGCAGCCTCCCGGGCCACAATGAGCAGTTCTTC.

The J gene is TRBJ2-7, the V gene TRBV7-8; D tentatively fits TRBD1 or TRBD2 (5 bases each). The CDR3 is 16 residues long. Germline CDR1 and CDR2: SGHVS and FQNEAQ. V was cut by 2 bases and J by 5 bases, with 19 bases left in between. This chain's CDR3 is CASSLIRDRPFDEQYF. CDR3 DNA sequence: TGTGCCAGCAGCTTAATCCGGGACCGGCCATTTGACGAGCAGTACTTC. The full variable domain, with the rest looked up from reference TRBV7-8 and TRBJ2-7, is GAGVSQSPRYKVAKRGQDVALRCDPISGHVSLFWYQQALGQGPEFLTYFQNEAQLDKSGLPSDRFFAERPEGSVSTLKIQRTQQEDSAVYLCASSLIRDRPFDEQYFGPGTRLTVT.

The genes are TRBV7-2 and TRBJ1-5; D ambiguous. The CDR3 loop spans 15 amino acids. Trimming took off 1 base at V and 6 bases at J, with 13 bases between the two ends. The germline V gene has CDR1 SGHTA and CDR2 FQGNSA. The CDR3 loop is CASSLGVRGGQPQHF. The CDR3 DNA reads TGTGCCAGCAGCTTAGGAGTCCGGGGTGGTCAGCCCCAGCATTTT.

This chain links TRBV6-1 with TRBJ2-7; perhaps D is TRBD1 or TRBD2 (5 bases each). Germline V gene data show CDR1 as MNHNS and CDR2 as SASEGT. V was shortened by 2 bases and J by 5 bases, with 13 bases between the two germline ends. The CDR3 covers 14 residues. CDR3 loop: CASSEYGAPDEQYF. For the CDR3, the DNA is TGTGCCAGCAGTGAATACGGGGCCCCGGACGAGCAGTACTTC.

The rearrangement links TRBV28 to TRBJ2-1, with D perhaps being TRBD1 or TRBD2 (5 bases each). The CDR3 has 13 amino acids. Trimming stripped 6 bases from V and 6 bases from J, with 12 bases between. Germline V gene data show CDR1 as MDHEN and CDR2 as SYDVKM. CDR3: CASRDLGVNEQFF. The CDR3, as DNA: TGTGCCAGCAGGGATTTGGGGGTCAATGAGCAGTTCTTC.

This chain links TRBV6-5 with TRBJ2-7; D is unclear. CDR3 length: 14 residues. Germline V gene sequence: CDR1 MNHEY, CDR2 SVGAGI. Between the trimmed V and J ends, which lost 6 bases and 2 bases, there was a span of 14 bases. The CDR3 sequence: CASSVTGRPYEQYF. Here the CDR3 DNA reads TGTGCCAGCAGCGTCACTGGCCGACCCTACGAGCAGTACTTC.

DNA of the CDR3: TGTGCCAGCAGCCTCCACCGTGGGGCGAGTACCGGGGAGCTGTTTTTT. Translated: CASSLHRGASTGELFF. J is TRBJ2-2 and V is TRBV7-2, with D possibly TRBD1 on 5 matching bases. The CDR3 is made up of 16 amino acids. Deletions cut 5 bases from V and 5 bases from J, with 18 bases between. Germline CDR1 SGHTA, CDR2 FQGNSA. Filled out from reference TRBV7-2 and TRBJ2-2, the complete variable domain reads GAGVSQSPSNKVTEKGKDVELRCDPISGHTALYWYRQSLGQGLEFLIYFQGNSAPDKSGLPSDRFSAERTGGSVSTLTIQRTQQEDSAVYLCASSLHRGASTGELFFGEGSRLTVL.

This clone is a singleton in its sample. This chain links TRBV5-1 with TRBJ1-4; D remains unclear. V dropped 4 bases and J dropped 4 bases, with 8 bases sitting between them. The CDR3 sequence is 13 residues long. In germline, CDR1 is SGHRS, CDR2 YFSETQ. The CDR3 DNA is TGCGCCAGCAGCCTGCAGAGTAATGAAAAACTGTTTTTT. Encoded protein: CASSLQSNEKLFF.

The chain is built from TRBV7-2 and TRBJ1-6, with a weak D call TRBD1 (6 bases). The germline CDR1 and CDR2 sequences are SGHTA and FQGNSA. V was clipped by 1 base and J by 8 bases, with 12 bases between them. The length of the CDR3 is 15 residues. The CDR3 sequence: CASSLGGQTHSPLHF. The CDR3 DNA is TGTGCCAGCAGCTTAGGGGGGCAGACTCATTCACCCCTCCACTTT.

The chain uses TRBV11-2 and TRBJ2-2; D gene ambiguous. The germline V gene encodes CDR1 SGHAT and CDR2 FQNNGV. This CDR3 is built from 13 residues. The V gene lost 5 bases and the J gene lost 4 bases, with 8 bases spanning the gap. The chain's CDR3 is CASSPAITGELFF. Here the CDR3 DNA reads TGTGCCAGCAGCCCGGCGATCACCGGGGAGCTGTTTTTT.

The V gene is TRBV28, the J gene TRBJ1-4; the D gene is possibly TRBD1 (6 bases). V was shortened by 3 bases and J by 7 bases, with 18 bases between the two germline ends. CDR1 and CDR2 from the germline V gene are MDHEN and SYDVKM. CDR3 length equals 16 residues. The CDR3 nucleotides are TGTGCCAGCAGTTTCGGTCGGACCGGACAGTCTGAAAAACTGTTTTTT. As protein: CASSFGRTGQSEKLFF.